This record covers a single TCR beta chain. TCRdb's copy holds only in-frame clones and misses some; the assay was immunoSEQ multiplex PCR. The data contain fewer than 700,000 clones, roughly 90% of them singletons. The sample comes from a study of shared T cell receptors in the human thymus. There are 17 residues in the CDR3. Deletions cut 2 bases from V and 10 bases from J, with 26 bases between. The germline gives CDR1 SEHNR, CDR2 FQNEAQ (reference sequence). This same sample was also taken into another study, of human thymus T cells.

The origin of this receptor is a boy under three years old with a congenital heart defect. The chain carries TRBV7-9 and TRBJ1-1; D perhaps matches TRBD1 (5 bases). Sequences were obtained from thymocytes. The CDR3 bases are TGTGCCAGCAGCTTATTCGGTCCCCCCAAGGAGGGGTTAGTAGCTTTCTTT. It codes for CASSLFGPPKEGLVAFF.